Following are 16 T cell receptor beta chains from one sample sequenced in a study of post-analysis software for immune sequencing data. Study-level results: TRBV5-6, TRBV5-1 and TRBV20-1 belonged to a set of about 5 TRBV segments that were more frequent in patients than controls.

Antigen specificity for these receptors is unknown. TCR beta cDNA libraries had unique molecular identifiers. TCRdb analysed the PCR reads with MiXCR anew, one entry per CDR3 protein. Found here are approximately 460,000 distinct CDR3 sequences, over 35% of them singletons; the top ten hold over 10%. Specimen: blood. These receptors all stem from a girl aged 5-17 years with multiple sclerosis.

The V call is TRBV9, the J call TRBJ2-1; D is possibly TRBD2 (6 bases). Germline CDR1 is SGDLS and CDR2 is YYNGEE. This CDR3 spans 15 amino acids. Trimming removed 4 bases from V and 1 base from J, with 12 bases in between. CDR3 region: CASSPSSVSYNEQFF. CDR3 coding DNA: TGTGCCAGCAGCCCTTCTAGCGTTTCCTACAATGAGCAGTTCTTC.

This clonotype was recorded a few times. The chain joins TRBV4-3 to TRBJ2-3, with 9 bases fitting TRBD1. Germline V gene data show CDR1 as LGHNA and CDR2 as YSLEER. V was pared by 5 bases and J by 3 bases, with 6 bases of the junction left unmatched. CDR3 length equals 15 residues. The CDR3 nucleotides read TGCGCCAGCAGCTTAGGGGACAGGGAAACAGATACGCAGTATTTT. This sequence encodes CASSLGDRETDTQYF.

This clonotype was found many times. This rearrangement joins TRBV7-2 to TRBJ1-2; a weak D match, TRBD1 (6 bases). The CDR3 spans 14 residues. The ends were cut back, 6 bases at V and 3 bases at J, with 14 bases in the middle. Germline V gene data show CDR1 as SGHTA and CDR2 as FQGNSA. The CDR3 reads CASSLTGGDYGYTF. For the CDR3, the DNA is TGTGCCAGCAGTTTAACCGGGGGCGACTATGGCTACACCTTC.

This clonotype occurred a few times. V and J are TRBV11-2 and TRBJ1-1; D might be TRBD1 (5 bases). The CDR3 runs to 13 residues. CDR1 SGHAT and CDR2 FQNNGV come from the germline V gene. The V end was cut by 5 bases, the J end by 11 bases, with 18 bases between. CDR3 protein: CASSQGTESRAFF. CDR3 DNA: TGTGCCAGCAGCCAGGGTACCGAATCGAGGGCTTTCTTT.

The rearrangement links TRBV20-1 to TRBJ2-1; TRBD2 agrees at 8 bases. CDR3 size: 15 residues. Germline lookup yields CDR1 DFQATT and CDR2 SNEGSKA (reference sequence). The junction had 6 bases not matched to a gene; V was cut back by 0 bases and J by 5 bases. CDR3 sequence (DNA): TGCAGTGCTAGAGATGGCGGGAGGTTGGACAATGAGCAGTTCTTC. Its translation is CSARDGGRLDNEQFF.

There are many counts of this clonotype. V is TRBV28 and J is TRBJ2-1; a possible D gene is TRBD2 (7 bases). V was cut by 7 bases and J by 12 bases, with 16 bases left in between. The CDR3 contains 12 residues. Germline V CDR1 and CDR2: MDHEN, SYDVKM. The CDR3 region has the DNA TGTGCCAGCACCTCTAGGGGGGGCTCGCAGTTCTTC. As protein: CASTSRGGSQFF.

The genes are TRBV5-1 and TRBJ2-5; D uncertain. Looked up from germline, CDR1 is SGHRS and CDR2 is YFSETQ. V was pared by 3 bases and J by 4 bases, with 7 bases between. The CDR3 is 12 residues long. The CDR3, as DNA: TGCGCCAGCAGCTCCCGGGCAGAGACCCAGTACTTC. Protein product: CASSSRAETQYF.

A note on this clonotype: Compared with germline, one end of the junction differs, possibly owing to a read error. J is TRBJ2-7 and V is TRBV20-1; 7 bases match TRBD2. CDR3 length equals 15 residues. Per the germline V gene, CDR1 is DFQATT and CDR2 is SNEGSKA (reference sequence). The CDR3 here is CSARDLRREPYGQYF. In DNA, the CDR3 is TGCAGTGCTAGAGATCTGAGGCGGGAGCCCTACGGGCAGTACTTC.

The V gene is TRBV14, the J gene TRBJ2-7; D may match TRBD1 or TRBD2 (6 bases each). The ends were cut back, 1 base at V and 4 bases at J, with 11 bases in the middle. CDR1 is SGHDN, CDR2 FVKESK, per germline. This CDR3 region has 14 residues. Written as DNA, the CDR3 is TGTGCCAGCAGCCAAGGGCAGGGGAGGTACGAGCAGTACTTC. This gives the protein CASSQGQGRYEQYF.

This chain uses TRBV6-2 or TRBV6-3 with TRBJ2-1, with TRBD2 matching over 9 bases. V was clipped by 0 bases and J by 8 bases; unmatched bases: 17. Germline-derived CDR1 and CDR2 are MNHEY and SVGEGT. The CDR3 consists of 19 residues. The CDR3 DNA reads TGTGCCAGCAGTTACTCTGTACTCTGGGCTAGCGGGATCGAGGATGAGCAGTTCTTC. Its protein is CASSYSVLWASGIEDEQFF.

This chain uses TRBV20-1 with TRBJ2-5; 7 nucleotides match TRBD1. Per germline, CDR1 DFQATT and CDR2 SNEGSKA (reference sequence). The CDR3 totals 13 residues. V was clipped by 1 base and J by 11 bases; unmatched bases: 10. The CDR3 reads CSARVQGPNEQYF. The CDR3 DNA reads as TGCAGTGCTAGAGTACAGGGGCCCAATGAGCAGTACTTC.

In this sample, this clonotype turned up a few times. The rearrangement uses TRBV28 and TRBJ2-3; 7 nucleotides match TRBD2. The CDR3 has 14 amino acids. V shed 3 bases, J shed 5 bases, and the junction held 5 bases outside the gene matches. Germline V gene lookup returns CDR1 MDHEN and CDR2 SYDVKM. The CDR3 nucleotides read TGTGCCAGCAGTTTGGCGGGAGATGTAGATACGCAGTATTTT. As protein: CASSLAGDVDTQYF.

The CDR3 DNA reads as TGTGCCAGCAGCCCCGACAGGGGGCACGAGCAGTACTTC. The encoded protein is CASSPDRGHEQYF. The J gene is TRBJ2-7, the V gene TRBV7-2; 10 bases map to TRBD1. V shed 5 bases and J 5 bases; nucleotides not matched to a gene: 3. The CDR3 length is 13 residues. Germline V gives CDR1 SGHTA, CDR2 FQGNSA.

The chain employs TRBV7-2 and TRBJ2-1; D gene uncertain. The CDR3 length is 13 residues. V was cut by 4 bases and J by 9 bases, with 13 bases left in between. Per the germline V gene, CDR1 is SGHTA and CDR2 is FQGNSA. CDR3 residues: CASSSYPLGEQFF. The DNA of the CDR3 is TGTGCCAGCAGCTCCTACCCCCTAGGTGAGCAGTTCTTC.

The gene calls are TRBV15 and TRBJ2-5; D unresolved. The CDR3 runs 13 residues. Germline V gene lookup returns CDR1 LNHNV and CDR2 YYDKDF (reference sequence). V dropped 1 base and J dropped 5 bases, with 8 bases sitting between them. CDR3 nucleotides: TGTGCCACCAGCAGAGTGGGGATGGAGACCCAGTACTTC. Protein product: CATSRVGMETQYF.

The chain has TRBV24-1 and TRBJ2-5; 7 positions match TRBD2. V lost 0 bases to trimming and J lost 5 bases; unmatched junction nucleotides: 8. Germline lookup yields CDR1 KGHDR and CDR2 SFDVKD. The CDR3 consists of 16 residues. CDR3 amino acids: CATSDLQGGSDETQYF. In nucleotides, the CDR3 is TGTGCCACCAGTGATTTGCAAGGCGGGAGCGATGAGACCCAGTACTTC.